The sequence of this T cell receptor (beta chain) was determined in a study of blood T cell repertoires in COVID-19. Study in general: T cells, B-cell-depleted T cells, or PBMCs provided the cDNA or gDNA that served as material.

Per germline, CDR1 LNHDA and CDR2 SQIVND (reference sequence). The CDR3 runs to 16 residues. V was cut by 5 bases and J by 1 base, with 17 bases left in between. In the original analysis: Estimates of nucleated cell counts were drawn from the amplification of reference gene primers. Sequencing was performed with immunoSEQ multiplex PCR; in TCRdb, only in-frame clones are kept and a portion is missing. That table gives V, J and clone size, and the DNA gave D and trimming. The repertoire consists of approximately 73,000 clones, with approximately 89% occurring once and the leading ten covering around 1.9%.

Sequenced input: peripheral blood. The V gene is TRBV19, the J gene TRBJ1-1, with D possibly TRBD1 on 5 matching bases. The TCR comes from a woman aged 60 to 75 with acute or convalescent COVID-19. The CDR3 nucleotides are TGTGCCAGTAGTGCACTACGGGGAGGGGCGAACACTGAAGCTTTCTTT. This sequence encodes CASSALRGGANTEAFF. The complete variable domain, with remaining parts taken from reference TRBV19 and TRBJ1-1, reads DGGITQSPKYLFRKEGQNVTLSCEQNLNHDAMYWYRQDPGQGLRLIYYSQIVNDFQKGDIAEGYSVSREKKESFPLTVTSAQKNPTAFYLCASSALRGGANTEAFFGQGTRLTVV.